This paragraph reports one TCR beta chain. This clone may be a read error of a much larger clone one base away. CD8+CD57+ cell expansion, shown by flow cytometry, had occurred in the patients selected for sequencing. Per germline, CDR1 LGHNA and CDR2 YNFKEQ. The CDR3 is 18 residues long. Investigators profiled TCR beta VDJ and CDR3 from genomic DNA template. TCRdb itself ran the reads through MiXCR, one entry per CDR3 protein. The sample carries 200,000 or so distinct CDR3 sequences, around half recorded once. The data derive from a study of CD8+CD57+ T cells in acquired aplastic anemia. The receptor was isolated from a human donor with aplastic anemia. V gene TRBV4-2 combines with J gene TRBJ2-3, with 12 bases lining up with TRBD2. The sample consisted of sorted CD4+, CD8+, or CD8+CD57+ T cells (not recorded which) from PBMCs. The CDR3 spells CASSHYGTSGPSTVTQYF. CDR3 nucleotide sequence: TGTGCCAGCAGCCACTACGGGACTAGCGGGCCCAGCACAGTTACGCAGTATTTT.